The 4 T cell receptor beta chains below come from one sample, sequenced in a study of shared clonotypes between healthy human individuals. The repertoire was sequenced with immunoSEQ multiplex PCR; TCRdb's copy has only in-frame clones and lacks some. Among about 1.1 million clones, roughly 74% were seen once, and the ten largest hold 0.5% to 0.6%. Material: memory CD4+ T cells from PBMCs. Noted subset: CD45RA-negative fraction. Source of these receptors: a man aged 18 to 29 in good health. Some clones in this sample may be carry-over from other donors' samples.

The rearrangement links TRBV19 to TRBJ1-4; D is perhaps TRBD1 (6 bases). The length of the CDR3 is 14 residues. Germline values: CDR1 LNHDA, CDR2 SQIVND (reference sequence). Trimming removed 3 bases at V and 5 bases at J, with 10 bases between. CDR3 coding DNA: TGTGCCAGTAGTATCGGACAGCCAAATGAAAAACTGTTTTTT. Its protein product is CASSIGQPNEKLFF.

The CDR3 is CASSRTTLGTGELFF. The CDR3 nucleotides are TGTGCCAGCAGCAGAACTACCTTGGGGACCGGGGAGCTGTTTTTT. This chain connects TRBV2 to TRBJ2-2; D gene unclear. The CDR3 loop spans 15 amino acids. Trimming pared 6 bases from V and 5 bases from J, leaving 16 bases between. Germline values: CDR1 SNHLY, CDR2 FYNNEI. Combining the CDR3 with reference TRBV2 and TRBJ2-2 gives the whole variable domain EPEVTQTPSHQVTQMGQEVILRCVPISNHLYFYWYRQILGQKVEFLVSFYNNEISEKSEIFDDQFSVERPDGSNFTLKIRSTKLEDSAMYFCASSRTTLGTGELFFGEGSRLTVL.

The chain joins TRBV11-3 to TRBJ2-2; D is ambiguous. Germline V gene data show CDR1 as SGHNT and CDR2 as YENEEA. The V and J ends lost 1 base and 5 bases respectively, with 11 bases between them. The CDR3 is 15 amino acids. The CDR3 protein is CASSLALAFTGELFF. In nucleotides, the CDR3 is TGTGCCAGCAGCTTAGCTCTTGCCTTTACCGGGGAGCTGTTTTTT.

The rearrangement links TRBV28 to TRBJ2-7, with D possibly being TRBD1 (6 bases). CDR1 is MDHEN, CDR2 SYDVKM, per germline. The CDR3 covers 15 residues. With 5 bases removed from V and 3 bases from J, the gap between germline ends came to 17 bases. As DNA, the CDR3 is TGTGCCAGCAGTAGTCAACACCTGACAGGCTACGAGCAGTACTTC. It yields the protein CASSSQHLTGYEQYF.